The 17 T cell receptor beta chains below were found in one sample sequenced in a study of blood T cell repertoires in COVID-19. Using immunoSEQ multiplex PCR, the repertoire was profiled, and TCRdb retains in-frame clones only, with some absent. The sample carries roughly 60,000 clones, approximately 85% recorded once. Material: peripheral blood. The receptors were gathered from a human donor in a cohort sampled during active COVID-19.

This clone was seen only a few times. The rearrangement links TRBV10-1 to TRBJ2-1; D gene uncertain. CDR1 and CDR2 from the germline V gene are WNHNN and SYGVQD (reference sequence). The CDR3 spans 14 residues. V lost 4 bases and J 9 bases, leaving 16 bases between the germline ends. The CDR3 nucleotides are TGCGCCAGCAGTGCACTACCTACCGCCGGTGAGCAGTTCTTC. Its protein product is CASSALPTAGEQFF.

The chain is built from TRBV3-1 (or the pseudogene TRBV3-2) and TRBJ2-1; 11 positions match TRBD2. V shed 4 bases, J shed 4 bases, and the junction held 3 bases outside the gene matches. This CDR3 has 15 amino acids. Germline CDR1 is LGHDT and CDR2 is YNNKEL (reference sequence). CDR3 loop: CASSPGLAEYNEQFF. The CDR3 DNA follows: TGTGCCAGCAGCCCGGGACTAGCGGAATACAATGAGCAGTTCTTC.

The chain links TRBV5-6 to TRBJ2-3; a weak D match, TRBD2 (5 bases). V was clipped by 1 base and J by 4 bases, with 7 bases between them. Germline CDR1 reads SGHDT; CDR2 reads YYEEEE. This CDR3 is built from 13 residues. The CDR3 DNA sequence: TGTGCCAGCAGCTTGAGTAGCGCAGATACGCAGTATTTT. It codes for CASSLSSADTQYF.

The count of this clone is one. This CDR3 is CASSLGATATNEKLFF. In DNA, the CDR3 is TGCGCCAGCAGCTTAGGGGCCACTGCAACTAATGAAAAACTGTTTTTT. The rearrangement joins TRBV5-1 to TRBJ1-4; maybe TRBD1 (5 bases). The germline V and J ends were trimmed by 2 bases and 0 bases, with 11 bases remaining between them. This CDR3 has 16 amino acids. The germline V gene encodes CDR1 SGHRS and CDR2 YFSETQ.

The gene calls are TRBV6-5 and TRBJ2-1; D not certain. The CDR3 is made up of 12 amino acids. CDR1 MNHEY and CDR2 SVGAGI come from the germline V gene. V gave up 4 bases and J gave up 10 bases, with 11 bases separating them. CDR3 protein: CASSSELGEQFF. The CDR3 DNA reads as TGTGCCAGCAGTTCGGAGCTCGGGGAGCAGTTCTTC.

This clone has a handful of counts. The chain employs TRBV5-1 and TRBJ1-5; no definite D call. CDR1 is SGHRS, CDR2 YFSETQ, per germline. Trimming removed 0 bases at V and 5 bases at J, with 12 bases between. The CDR3 extends over 15 amino acids. CDR3 loop: CASSLGVTGDQPQHF. DNA for the CDR3: TGCGCCAGCAGCTTGGGGGTAACGGGAGATCAGCCCCAGCATTTT.

The chain links TRBV6-2 or TRBV6-3 to TRBJ2-2; D is possibly TRBD1 (5 bases). Deletions cut 3 bases from V and 1 base from J, with 6 bases between. The CDR3 contains 14 residues. CDR1 and CDR2 (germline): MNHEY, SVGEGT. In DNA form, the CDR3 reads TGTGCCAGCAGTTATACAGGGAACACCGGGGAGCTGTTTTTT. Translating gives CASSYTGNTGELFF.

The chain carries TRBV29-1 and TRBJ2-3; TRBD2 matches at 10 bases. Germline V gives CDR1 SQVTM, CDR2 ANQGSEA. This CDR3 spans 13 amino acids. V trimming: 3 bases; J trimming: 6 bases; junction bases outside the gene matches: 3. The CDR3 DNA is TGCAGCGTTGAGGCTAGCGGGGGTGATACGCAGTATTTT. This gives the protein CSVEASGGDTQYF.

As for this clone: Distinct nucleotide sequences in the sample also encode this CDR3. The rearrangement uses TRBV5-1 and TRBJ2-1; 8 bases match TRBD1. The CDR3 spans 15 residues. V lost 4 bases and J lost 5; bases outside the gene matches: 8. Germline lookup yields CDR1 SGHRS and CDR2 YFSETQ. The CDR3 DNA follows: TGCGCCAGCAGCGACGGGACAGGTGAACACAATGAGCAGTTCTTC. Translation: CASSDGTGEHNEQFF.

The V and J genes are TRBV14 and TRBJ1-4; D remains unclear. The germline V gene encodes CDR1 SGHDN and CDR2 FVKESK. V was cut by 2 bases and J by 8 bases, with 9 bases left in between. The CDR3 length is 13 residues. CDR3 region: CASSQIDNEKLFF. In DNA form, the CDR3 reads TGTGCCAGCAGCCAAATAGACAACGAAAAACTGTTTTTT. Filled out from reference TRBV14 and TRBJ1-4, the complete variable domain reads EAGVTQFPSHSVIEKGQTVTLRCDPISGHDNLYWYRRVMGKEIKFLLHFVKESKQDESGMPNNRFLAERTGGTYSTLKVQPAELEDSGVYFCASSQIDNEKLFFGSGTQLSVL.

The chain employs TRBV5-4 and TRBJ1-2; D is undetermined. Germline V gene sequence: CDR1 SGHNT, CDR2 YYREEE (reference sequence). The V end was cut by 3 bases, the J end by 0 bases, with 15 bases between. The CDR3 runs 16 residues. The CDR3, as DNA: TGTGCCAGCAGCTCGAGCCCGCTTTCCCCTAACTATGGCTACACCTTC. Translated, it gives CASSSSPLSPNYGYTF.

The chain combines TRBV4-1 with TRBJ2-1; 9 positions agree with TRBD1. The length of the CDR3 is 17 residues. V dropped 2 bases and J dropped 8; count of bases not matched to a gene: 13. CDR1 is MGHRA, CDR2 YSYEKL, per germline. This CDR3 is CASSQSTGTGSWDEQFF. The CDR3, as DNA: TGCGCCAGCAGCCAATCCACCGGGACAGGGAGCTGGGATGAGCAGTTCTTC.

J is TRBJ2-3 and V is TRBV4-3; D uncertain. With 1 base removed from V and 4 bases from J, the gap between germline ends came to 15 bases. Germline-derived CDR1 and CDR2 are LGHNA and YSLEER. The CDR3 has 16 amino acids. The DNA for the CDR3 is TGCGCCAGCAGCCAAGGAGGAGTTATTGGCGCAGATACGCAGTATTTT. It translates to CASSQGGVIGADTQYF.

This clone has only a few counts. The chain recombines TRBV28 with TRBJ2-7, with D uncertain. Germline values: CDR1 MDHEN, CDR2 SYDVKM. This CDR3 has 12 amino acids. V was cut by 3 bases and J by 2 bases, with 5 bases left in between. CDR3 coding DNA: TGTGCCAGCAGTTTGGCAACCTACGAGCAGTACTTC. It yields the protein CASSLATYEQYF.

The rearrangement links TRBV9 to TRBJ2-5; D is possibly TRBD2 (6 bases). Trimming cost V 4 bases and J 2 bases, with 9 bases left between them. CDR1 is SGDLS and CDR2 is YYNGEE in the germline V gene. The CDR3 covers 13 residues. CDR3: CASSPGGQETQYF. The CDR3 nucleotides are TGTGCCAGCAGCCCCGGGGGACAAGAGACCCAGTACTTC.

The rearrangement uses TRBV6-5 and TRBJ1-2; 8 positions agree with TRBD1. Germline-derived CDR1 and CDR2 are MNHEY and SVGAGI. Trimming took 5 bases from V and 8 from J; bases not matched to a gene: 7. This CDR3 spans 13 amino acids. The CDR3 region has the DNA TGTGCCAGCAGTACAGGACAGGGAGAAGGCTACACCTTC. It encodes CASSTGQGEGYTF.

This clone has ten or more counts. The rearrangement joins TRBV5-1 to TRBJ2-2, with TRBD1 matching over 8 bases. CDR1 is SGHRS and CDR2 is YFSETQ in the germline V gene. Losses at the gene ends were 3 bases for V and 4 bases for J; bases not matched to a gene: 2. The CDR3 is made up of 14 amino acids. This chain's CDR3 is CASSWGQATGELFF. The CDR3 coding sequence is TGCGCCAGCAGCTGGGGACAGGCCACCGGGGAGCTGTTTTTT.